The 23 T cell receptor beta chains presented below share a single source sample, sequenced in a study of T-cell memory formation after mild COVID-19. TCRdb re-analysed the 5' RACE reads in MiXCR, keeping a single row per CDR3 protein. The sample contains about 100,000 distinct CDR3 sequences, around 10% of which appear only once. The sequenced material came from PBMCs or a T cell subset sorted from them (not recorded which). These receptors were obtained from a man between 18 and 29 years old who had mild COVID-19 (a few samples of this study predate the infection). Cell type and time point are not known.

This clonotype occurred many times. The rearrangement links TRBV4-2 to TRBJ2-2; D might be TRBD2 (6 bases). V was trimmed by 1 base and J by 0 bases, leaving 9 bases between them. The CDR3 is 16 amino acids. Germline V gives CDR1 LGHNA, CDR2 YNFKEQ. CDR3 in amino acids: CASSQVRGTNTGELFF. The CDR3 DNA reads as TGTGCCAGCAGCCAAGTTCGGGGGACGAACACCGGGGAGCTGTTTTTT.

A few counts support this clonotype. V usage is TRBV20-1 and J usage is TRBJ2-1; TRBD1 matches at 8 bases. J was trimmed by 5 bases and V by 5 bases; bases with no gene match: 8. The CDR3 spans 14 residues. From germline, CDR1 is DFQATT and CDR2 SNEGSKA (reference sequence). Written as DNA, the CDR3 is TGCAGTGCTGCTGGGGGGACAGGTAACAATGAGCAGTTCTTC. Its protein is CSAAGGTGNNEQFF.

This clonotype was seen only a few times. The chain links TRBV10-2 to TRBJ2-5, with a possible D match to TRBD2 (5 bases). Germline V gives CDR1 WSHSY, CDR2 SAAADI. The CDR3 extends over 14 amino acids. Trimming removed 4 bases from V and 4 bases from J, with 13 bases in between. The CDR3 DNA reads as TGCGCCAGCAGTGGCCTAGACTACGGAGAGACCCAGTACTTC. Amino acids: CASSGLDYGETQYF.

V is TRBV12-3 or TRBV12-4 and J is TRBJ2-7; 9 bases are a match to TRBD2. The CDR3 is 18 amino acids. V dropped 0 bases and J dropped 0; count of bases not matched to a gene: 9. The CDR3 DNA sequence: TGTGCCAGCAGTTTAGCGCTTTGGCTAGCGGGGTCCTCCTACGAGCAGTACTTC. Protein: CASSLALWLAGSSYEQYF.

CDR3 nucleotide sequence: TGCGCCATCATACAGGGGGCGCGAGGGAACACTGAAGCTTTCTTT. Protein: CAIIQGARGNTEAFF. This chain uses TRBV23-1 with TRBJ1-1, with TRBD1 matching 9 bases. TRBV23-1 is an open reading frame, and its role is uncertain. Trimming at V came to 10 bases and at J to 1 base, leaving 10 bases not matched to a gene. The CDR3 spans 15 residues.

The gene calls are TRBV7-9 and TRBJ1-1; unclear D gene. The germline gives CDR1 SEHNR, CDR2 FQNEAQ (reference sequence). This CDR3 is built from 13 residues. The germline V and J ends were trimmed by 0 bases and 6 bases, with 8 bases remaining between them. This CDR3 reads CASSLAATPEAFF. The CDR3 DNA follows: TGTGCCAGCAGCTTAGCGGCTACCCCTGAAGCTTTCTTT.

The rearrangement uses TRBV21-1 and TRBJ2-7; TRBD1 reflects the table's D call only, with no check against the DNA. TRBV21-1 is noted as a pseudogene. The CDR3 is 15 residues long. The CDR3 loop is CASSRTGPLSYEQYV. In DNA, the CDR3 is TGTGCCAGCAGCAGGACAGGGCCCCTCTCCTACGAGCAGTACGTC.

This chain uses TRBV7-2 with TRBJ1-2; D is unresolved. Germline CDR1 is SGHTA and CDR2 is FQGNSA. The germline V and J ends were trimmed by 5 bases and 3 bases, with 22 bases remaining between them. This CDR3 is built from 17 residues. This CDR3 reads CASSPIPKARGDYGYTF. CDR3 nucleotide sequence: TGTGCCAGCAGCCCGATCCCTAAAGCTCGGGGAGACTATGGCTACACCTTC.

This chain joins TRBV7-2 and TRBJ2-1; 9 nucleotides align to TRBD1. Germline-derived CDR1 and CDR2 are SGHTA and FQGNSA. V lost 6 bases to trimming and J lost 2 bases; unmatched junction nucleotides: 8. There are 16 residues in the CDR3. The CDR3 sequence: CASRPYRDRAYNEQFF. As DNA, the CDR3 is TGTGCCAGCAGGCCGTACCGGGACAGGGCCTACAATGAGCAGTTCTTC.

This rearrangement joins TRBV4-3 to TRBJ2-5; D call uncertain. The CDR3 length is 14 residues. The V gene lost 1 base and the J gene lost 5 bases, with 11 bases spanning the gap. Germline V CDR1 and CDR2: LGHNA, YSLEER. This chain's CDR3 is CASSQGIRSETQYF. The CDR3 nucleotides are TGCGCCAGCAGCCAAGGGATTAGGTCGGAGACCCAGTACTTC.

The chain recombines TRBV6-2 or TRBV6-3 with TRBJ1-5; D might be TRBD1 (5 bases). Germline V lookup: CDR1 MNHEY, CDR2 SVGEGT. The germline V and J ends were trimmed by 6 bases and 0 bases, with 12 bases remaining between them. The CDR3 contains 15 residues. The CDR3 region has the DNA TGTGCCAGCAGACCTGCAGGGTATAGCAATCAGCCCCAGCATTTT. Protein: CASRPAGYSNQPQHF.

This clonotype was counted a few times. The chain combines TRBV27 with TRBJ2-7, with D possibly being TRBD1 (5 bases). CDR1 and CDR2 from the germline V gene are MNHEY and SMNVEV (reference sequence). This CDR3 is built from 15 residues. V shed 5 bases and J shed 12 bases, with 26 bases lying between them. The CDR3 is CASSLDDTVGRTRYV. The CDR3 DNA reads TGTGCCAGCAGTCTAGACGATACCGTGGGAAGGACACGGTACGTC.

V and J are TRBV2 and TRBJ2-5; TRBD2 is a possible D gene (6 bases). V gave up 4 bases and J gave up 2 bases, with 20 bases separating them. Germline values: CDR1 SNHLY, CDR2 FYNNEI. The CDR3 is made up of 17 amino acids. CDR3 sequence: CASSGEGLAVKQETQYF. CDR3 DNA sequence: TGTGCCAGCAGTGGAGAGGGTTTAGCGGTGAAACAAGAGACCCAGTACTTC.

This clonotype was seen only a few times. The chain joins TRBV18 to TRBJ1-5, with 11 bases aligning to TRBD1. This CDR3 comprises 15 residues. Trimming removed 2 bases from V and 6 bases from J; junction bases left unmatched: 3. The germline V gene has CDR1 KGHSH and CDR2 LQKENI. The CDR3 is CASSPGQGAAQPQHF. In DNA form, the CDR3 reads TGTGCCAGCTCACCAGGACAGGGGGCAGCTCAGCCCCAGCATTTT.

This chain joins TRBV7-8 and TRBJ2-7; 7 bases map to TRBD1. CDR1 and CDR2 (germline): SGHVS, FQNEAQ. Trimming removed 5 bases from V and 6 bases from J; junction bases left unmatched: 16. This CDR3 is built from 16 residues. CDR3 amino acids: CASSPRPSVDRVEQYF. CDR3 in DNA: TGTGCCAGCAGCCCGAGACCCTCGGTAGACAGGGTCGAGCAGTACTTC.

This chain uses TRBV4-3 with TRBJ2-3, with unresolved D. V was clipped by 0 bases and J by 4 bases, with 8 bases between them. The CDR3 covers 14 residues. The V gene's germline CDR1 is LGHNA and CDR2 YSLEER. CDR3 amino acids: CASSQDPAADTQYF. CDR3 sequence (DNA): TGCGCCAGCAGCCAAGATCCAGCAGCAGATACGCAGTATTTT.

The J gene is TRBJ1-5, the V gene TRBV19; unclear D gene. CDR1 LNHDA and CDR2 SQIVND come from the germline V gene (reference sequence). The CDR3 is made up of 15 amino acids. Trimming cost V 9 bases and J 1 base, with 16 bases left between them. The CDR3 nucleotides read TGTGCCAGCCTGAATGGAGGACGGAGCAATCAGCCCCAGCATTTT. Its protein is CASLNGGRSNQPQHF.

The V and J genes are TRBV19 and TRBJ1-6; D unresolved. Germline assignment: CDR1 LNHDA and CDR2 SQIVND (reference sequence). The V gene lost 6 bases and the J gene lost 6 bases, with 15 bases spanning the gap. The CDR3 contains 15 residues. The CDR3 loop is CASRLSGMSNSPLHF. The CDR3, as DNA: TGTGCCAGTAGGCTAAGCGGCATGAGTAATTCACCCCTCCACTTT. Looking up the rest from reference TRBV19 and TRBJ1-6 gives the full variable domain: DGGITQSPKYLFRKEGQNVTLSCEQNLNHDAMYWYRQDPGQGLRLIYYSQIVNDFQKGDIAEGYSVSREKKESFPLTVTSAQKNPTAFYLCASRLSGMSNSPLHFGNGTRLTVT.

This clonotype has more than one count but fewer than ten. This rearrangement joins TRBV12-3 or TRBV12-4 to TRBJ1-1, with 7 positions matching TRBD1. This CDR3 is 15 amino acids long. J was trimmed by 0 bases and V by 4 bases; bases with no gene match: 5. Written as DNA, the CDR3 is TGTGCCAGCAGTTCCTGGGACAGCCTGAACACTGAAGCTTTCTTT. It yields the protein CASSSWDSLNTEAFF.

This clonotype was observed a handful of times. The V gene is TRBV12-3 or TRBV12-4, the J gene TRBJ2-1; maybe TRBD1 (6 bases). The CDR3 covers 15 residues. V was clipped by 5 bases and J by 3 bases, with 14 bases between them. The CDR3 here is CASSGRDTDYNEQFF. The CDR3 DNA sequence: TGTGCCAGCAGTGGCCGGGACACGGACTACAATGAGCAGTTCTTC.

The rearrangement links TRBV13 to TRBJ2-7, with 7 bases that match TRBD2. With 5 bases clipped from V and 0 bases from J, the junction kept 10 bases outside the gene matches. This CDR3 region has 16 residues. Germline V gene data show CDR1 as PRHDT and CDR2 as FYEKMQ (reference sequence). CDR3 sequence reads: CASSATMERDSYEQYF. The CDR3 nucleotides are TGTGCCAGCAGCGCAACGATGGAGCGGGACTCCTACGAGCAGTACTTC.

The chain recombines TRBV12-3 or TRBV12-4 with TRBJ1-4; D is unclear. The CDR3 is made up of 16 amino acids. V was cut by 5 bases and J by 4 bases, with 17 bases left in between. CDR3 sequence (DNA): TGTGCCAGCAGTCCCCGCCGGCGGGCCCTTAATGAAAAACTGTTTTTT. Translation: CASSPRRRALNEKLFF.

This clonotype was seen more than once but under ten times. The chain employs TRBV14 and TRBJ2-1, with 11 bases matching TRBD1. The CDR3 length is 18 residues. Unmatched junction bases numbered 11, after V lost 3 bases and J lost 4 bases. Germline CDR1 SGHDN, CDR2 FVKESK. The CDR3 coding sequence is TGTGCCAGCAGCCACTTAACAGCCCGGGACAGGGGGTACAATGAGCAGTTCTTC. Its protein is CASSHLTARDRGYNEQFF.